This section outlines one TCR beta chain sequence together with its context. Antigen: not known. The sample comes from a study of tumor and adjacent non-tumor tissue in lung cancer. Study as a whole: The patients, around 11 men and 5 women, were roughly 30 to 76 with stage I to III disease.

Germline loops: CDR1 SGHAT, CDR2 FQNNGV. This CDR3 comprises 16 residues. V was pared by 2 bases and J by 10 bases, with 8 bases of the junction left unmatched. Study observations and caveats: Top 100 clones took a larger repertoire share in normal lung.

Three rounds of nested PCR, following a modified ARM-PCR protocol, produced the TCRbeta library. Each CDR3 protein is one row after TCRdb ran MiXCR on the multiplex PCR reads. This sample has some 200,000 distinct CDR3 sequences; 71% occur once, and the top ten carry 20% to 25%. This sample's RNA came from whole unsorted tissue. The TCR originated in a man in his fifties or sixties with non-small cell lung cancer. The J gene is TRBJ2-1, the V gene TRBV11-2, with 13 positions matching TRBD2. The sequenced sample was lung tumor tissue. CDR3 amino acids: CASSLTWTSGGGEQFF. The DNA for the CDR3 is TGTGCCAGCAGCTTAACGTGGACTAGCGGGGGTGGAGAGCAGTTCTTC. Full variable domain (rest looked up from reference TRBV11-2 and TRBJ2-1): EAGVAQSPRYKIIEKRQSVAFWCNPISGHATLYWYQQILGQGPKLLIQFQNNGVVDDSQLPKDRFSAERLKGVDSTLKIQPAKLEDSAVYLCASSLTWTSGGGEQFFGPGTRLTVL.